A selection of T cell receptor beta chains follows, all from one sample in a study of tumour-infiltrating T cells in Burkitt lymphoma. The assay was immunoSEQ multiplex PCR, and TCRdb's table has in-frame clones only and misses some. The data contain fewer than 2,500 clones, approximately 13% of them singletons. Sequencing input: tumor tissue. Source of these receptors: a human donor with Burkitt lymphoma. CDR3s include the opening cysteine and the closing phenylalanine or tryptophan. Fields, in order: V gene, D gene, J gene, clone size, CDR3 protein, CDR3 DNA. The D gene is left open where the match is weak. Clone size is not always given. Where it is, it says once, few, many or a class for expanded clones.

v_call: TRBV10-2; d_call: .; j_call: TRBJ1-2; clone_size: few; cdr3_aa: CASSELQGLHYGYTF; cdr3_nt: TGCGCCAGCAGTGAGTTGCAGGGGTTACACTATGGCTACACCTTC
v_call: TRBV18; d_call: .; j_call: TRBJ1-1; clone_size: few; cdr3_aa: CASSPAAGPQRGFFEAFF; cdr3_nt: TGTGCCAGCTCACCGGCGGCGGGCCCCCAGCGCGGATTTTTTGAAGCTTTCTTT
v_call: TRBV13; d_call: .; j_call: TRBJ1-2; clone_size: .; cdr3_aa: CASSQGRGLDYSYTF; cdr3_nt: TGTGCCAGCAGTCAGGGTCGAGGGCTGGACTATAGCTACACCTTC
v_call: TRBV2; d_call: .; j_call: TRBJ2-7; clone_size: few; cdr3_aa: CASSLNGNEQYF; cdr3_nt: TGTGCCAGCAGTTTAAATGGGAACGAGCAGTACTTC
v_call: TRBV4-3; d_call: .; j_call: TRBJ2-1; clone_size: few; cdr3_aa: CASSLRQATYNEQFF; cdr3_nt: TGCGCCAGCAGCCTAAGACAGGCGACCTACAATGAGCAGTTCTTC
v_call: TRBV5-1; d_call: .; j_call: TRBJ2-3; clone_size: few; cdr3_aa: CASSLQSTDTQYF; cdr3_nt: TGCGCCAGCAGCTTACAGAGCACAGATACGCAGTATTTT
v_call: TRBV6-1; d_call: TRBD1; j_call: TRBJ1-5; clone_size: few; cdr3_aa: CASSERAGQGVRNYQPQHF; cdr3_nt: TGTGCCAGCAGTGAAAGGGCAGGGCAGGGGGTGCGGAATTATCAGCCCCAGCATTTT
v_call: TRBV4-1; d_call: .; j_call: TRBJ1-5; clone_size: .; cdr3_aa: CASSQDGGSQPQHF; cdr3_nt: TGCGCCAGCAGCCAAGATGGGGGAAGTCAGCCCCAGCATTTT
v_call: TRBV7-3; d_call: .; j_call: TRBJ1-1; clone_size: .; cdr3_aa: CASSSRTWQPATEAFF; cdr3_nt: TGTGCCAGCAGCTCCCGGACCTGGCAGCCAGCCACTGAAGCTTTCTTT
v_call: TRBV4-3; d_call: .; j_call: TRBJ1-2; clone_size: .; cdr3_aa: CASSQDSYGSGFGYTF; cdr3_nt: TGCGCCAGCAGCCAAGATTCATATGGGTCCGGGTTTGGCTACACCTTC
v_call: TRBV4-2; d_call: .; j_call: TRBJ2-1; clone_size: few; cdr3_aa: CASQKEGFREQFF; cdr3_nt: TGTGCCAGCCAGAAGGAGGGGTTCAGAGAGCAGTTCTTC
v_call: TRBV5-4; d_call: .; j_call: TRBJ1-2; clone_size: .; cdr3_aa: CASSLGGDTFLYGYTF; cdr3_nt: TGTGCCAGCAGCTTGGGTGGGGACACGTTTCTTTATGGCTACACCTTC
v_call: TRBV7-2; d_call: TRBD1; j_call: TRBJ2-7; clone_size: .; cdr3_aa: CASSSLGWDRSYEQYF; cdr3_nt: TGTGCCAGCAGTTCCTTAGGCTGGGACAGGTCCTACGAGCAGTACTTC
v_call: TRBV11-2; d_call: .; j_call: TRBJ2-7; clone_size: .; cdr3_aa: CASSLEITASYEQYF; cdr3_nt: TGTGCCAGCAGCTTAGAAATCACGGCCTCCTACGAGCAGTACTTC
v_call: TRBV6-5; d_call: TRBD1; j_call: TRBJ1-1; clone_size: few; cdr3_aa: CASSSTGTGNTEAFF; cdr3_nt: TGTGCCAGCAGTTCGACCGGGACAGGGAACACTGAAGCTTTCTTT
v_call: TRBV7-3; d_call: TRBD2; j_call: TRBJ2-3; clone_size: .; cdr3_aa: CASSLGLAADTQYF; cdr3_nt: TGTGCCAGCAGCTTAGGACTAGCGGCAGATACGCAGTATTTT
v_call: TRBV6-5; d_call: .; j_call: TRBJ2-1; clone_size: few; cdr3_aa: CASSASSYNEQFF; cdr3_nt: TGTGCCAGCAGCGCTAGCTCCTACAATGAGCAGTTCTTC
v_call: TRBV9; d_call: .; j_call: TRBJ2-1; clone_size: few; cdr3_aa: CASSKGSGLYNEQFF; cdr3_nt: TGTGCCAGCAGCAAGGGATCAGGGCTCTACAATGAGCAGTTCTTC
v_call: TRBV2; d_call: TRBD2; j_call: TRBJ2-3; clone_size: few; cdr3_aa: CASCSGGLDTQYF; cdr3_nt: TGTGCCAGCTGTAGCGGGGGGTTAGATACGCAGTATTTT
v_call: TRBV5-5; d_call: TRBD2; j_call: TRBJ2-3; clone_size: few; cdr3_aa: CASSSERLAGADTQYF; cdr3_nt: TGTGCCAGCAGCTCCGAGAGACTAGCGGGTGCAGATACGCAGTATTTT
v_call: TRBV30; d_call: .; j_call: TRBJ1-1; clone_size: few; cdr3_aa: CAWSGVTLNTEAFF; cdr3_nt: TGTGCCTGGAGTGGTGTCACTTTGAACACTGAAGCTTTCTTT
v_call: TRBV11-2; d_call: TRBD1; j_call: TRBJ1-5; clone_size: .; cdr3_aa: CASSGGSNQPQHF; cdr3_nt: TGTGCCAGCTCAGGGGGAAGCAATCAGCCCCAGCATTTT
v_call: TRBV18; d_call: .; j_call: TRBJ2-7; clone_size: few; cdr3_aa: CASSPPRLLLPHEQYF; cdr3_nt: TGTGCCAGCTCACCACCGAGATTACTACTTCCCCACGAGCAGTACTTC
v_call: TRBV9; d_call: TRBD2; j_call: TRBJ2-5; clone_size: .; cdr3_aa: CASSASRLAGQQETQYF; cdr3_nt: TGTGCCAGCAGCGCGAGTCGCCTAGCGGGGCAACAAGAGACCCAGTACTTC
v_call: TRBV11-2; d_call: .; j_call: TRBJ1-3; clone_size: .; cdr3_aa: CASSLAQGTGNTIYF; cdr3_nt: TGTGCCAGCAGCTTAGCCCAGGGTACAGGAAACACCATATATTTT
v_call: TRBV4-3; d_call: .; j_call: TRBJ1-6; clone_size: few; cdr3_aa: CASSQAGEGWTLHF; cdr3_nt: TGCGCCAGCAGCCAAGCGGGGGAGGGCTGGACCCTCCACTTT
v_call: TRBV4-3; d_call: .; j_call: TRBJ2-2; clone_size: .; cdr3_aa: CASSQSAGNTGELFF; cdr3_nt: TGCGCCAGCAGCCAATCCGCGGGGAACACCGGGGAGCTGTTTTTT
v_call: TRBV10-3; d_call: .; j_call: TRBJ1-2; clone_size: few; cdr3_aa: CAISEDSDYGYTF; cdr3_nt: TGTGCCATCAGTGAGGACAGCGACTATGGCTACACCTTC
v_call: TRBV25-1; d_call: .; j_call: TRBJ1-6; clone_size: .; cdr3_aa: CASSEPGLINSPLHF; cdr3_nt: TGTGCCAGCAGTGAACCGGGGCTCATTAATTCACCCCTCCACTTT
v_call: TRBV9; d_call: TRBD1; j_call: TRBJ2-7; clone_size: .; cdr3_aa: CASSVEGQTNFYEQYF; cdr3_nt: TGTGCCAGCAGCGTAGAGGGACAGACTAACTTCTACGAGCAGTACTTC
v_call: TRBV7-3; d_call: .; j_call: TRBJ1-1; clone_size: .; cdr3_aa: CASSLQVNTEAFF; cdr3_nt: TGTGCCAGCAGCTTGCAGGTGAACACTGAAGCTTTCTTT